This is a list of T cell receptor beta chains from one sample in a study of vaccination effects on CD4 cells after COVID-19. These receptors lack a known antigen. Method: immunoSEQ multiplex PCR; TCRdb's copy keeps in-frame clones and lacks some. Here the sample spans 50,000 to 65,000 clones, about four fifths being singletons. Sequencing used CD4+ T cells from PBMCs cultured with HCoV-OC43 spike peptides, obtained before COVID-19 vaccination. These receptors were obtained from a human donor who received a COVID-19 vaccine. Each CDR3 is given with its conserved first and last residue. D genes are given only for firm matches. For some rows the clone size is stated as once, few or many, or as a class when expanded; others skip it.

j_call v_call clone_size d_call cdr3_nt cdr3_aa
TRBJ2-1 TRBV27 few . TGTGCCAGCAGTTTAGGGGATGAGCAGTTCTTC CASSLGDEQFF
TRBJ1-6 TRBV10-2 . . TGCGCCAGCAGGAGGACAGCGAGCTCCTATAATTCACCCCTCCACTTT CASRRTASSYNSPLHF
TRBJ2-6 TRBV7-3 . . TGTGCCAGCAGCTTCCAGGGGTCCGGGGCCAACGTCCTGACTTTC CASSFQGSGANVLTF
TRBJ1-2 TRBV7-8 few . TGTGCCAGCGCGCTTGACAGAAGTCCCTATGGCTACACCTTC CASALDRSPYGYTF
TRBJ2-2 TRBV6-1 . . TGTGCCAGCAGTGAAAAGGTCTTGAACACCGGGGAGCTGTTTTTT CASSEKVLNTGELFF
TRBJ1-2 TRBV7-2 . TRBD1 TGTGCCAGCAGCCCGCTAAACCGACAGGGCACGGAAGGCTACACCTTC CASSPLNRQGTEGYTF
TRBJ2-5 TRBV19 . . TGTGCCAGTAAAGAGAGGGTCGGAGGCGGGACGGAAGAGACCCAGTACTTC CASKERVGGGTEETQYF
TRBJ2-5 TRBV24-1 . TRBD2 TGTGCCACCAGTGACCGGAGCGGGGTTGAGACCCAGTACTTC CATSDRSGVETQYF
TRBJ2-5 TRBV2 . TRBD2 TGTGCCTCTGCGGGGGGGGGCCGGGAGACCCAGTACTTC CASAGGGRETQYF
TRBJ1-2 TRBV5-1 . TRBD1 TGCGCCAGCAGCTGGGGGACAGGGGAAACCGGCTACACCTTC CASSWGTGETGYTF
TRBJ1-5 TRBV19 . . TGTGCCAGTAATCGGGGCAAAGGGGGCAATCAGCCCCAGCATTTT CASNRGKGGNQPQHF
TRBJ1-1 TRBV3-1/TRBV3-2 . TRBD1 TGTGCCAGCAGCCAAGATGGGGACAGGGTGGGCACTGAAGCTTTCTTT CASSQDGDRVGTEAFF
TRBJ2-3 TRBV30 . . TGTGCCTGGAGCGCCGGACAGAGCACAGATACGCAGTATTTT CAWSAGQSTDTQYF
TRBJ2-5 TRBV13 . TRBD1 TGTGCCAGCAGCGACCGGGACAGGCAAGAGACCCAGTACTTC CASSDRDRQETQYF
TRBJ1-4 TRBV18 . . TGTGCCAGCTCTCCCGAAGGGGCGAGGGCGGAAAAACTGTTTTTT CASSPEGARAEKLFF
TRBJ2-5 TRBV11-2 once TRBD2 TGTGCCAGCAGCTCCCTAAGACTAGCGGGGGAACAAATCCAAGAGACCCAGTACTTC CASSSLRLAGEQIQETQYF
TRBJ2-1 TRBV5-1 . TRBD1 TGCGCCAGCAGCTTGGTGGAGACAGGGGGCGAGCAGTTCTTC CASSLVETGGEQFF
TRBJ2-5 TRBV24-1 . . TGTGCCACCAGTGAATGGGGGACGGACCAACAAGAGACCCAGTACTTC CATSEWGTDQQETQYF
TRBJ1-1 TRBV9 . TRBD1 TGTGCCAGCAGCGTACAGGGACAGGGTAACACTGAAGCTTTCTTT CASSVQGQGNTEAFF
TRBJ2-3 TRBV2 once TRBD2 TGTGCCAGCAGTAATCCCATAGCGGGGGACAGCACAGATACGCAGTATTTT CASSNPIAGDSTDTQYF
TRBJ2-2 TRBV19 . TRBD1 TGTGCCAGTAGTACGCTGGGCCAGGGGGACACCGGGGAGCTGTTTTTT CASSTLGQGDTGELFF
TRBJ2-2 TRBV19 . . . CAVLIGRTLGTGELFF
TRBJ2-2 TRBV9 . . TGTGCCAGCAGCGTAGGCTCAGTAAGGGTCGGCGGGGAGCTGTTTTTT CASSVGSVRVGGELFF
TRBJ2-2 TRBV10-1 . TRBD1 TGCGCCAGCAGTGACGGCAGGGGGAGAACCGGGGAGCTGTTTTTT CASSDGRGRTGELFF
TRBJ2-3 TRBV24-1 . . TGTGCCACCAGAGACACCAAAACCACAGATACGCAGTATTTT CATRDTKTTDTQYF
TRBJ1-4 TRBV5-4 . . TGTGCCAGCAGCCACGAGGGGAGAACTAATGAAAAACTGTTTTTT CASSHEGRTNEKLFF
TRBJ2-3 TRBV7-9 . TRBD1 TGTGCCAGCAGCTTAGCGTCTGGGACAGGGGGCACAGATACGCAGTATTTT CASSLASGTGGTDTQYF
TRBJ1-3 TRBV6-5 . . TGTGCCAGCACGGGGAGGCAGTTCTCTGGAAACACCATATATTTT CASTGRQFSGNTIYF
TRBJ2-2 TRBV9 few TRBD1 TGTGCCAGCAGCGTATCCGGGACAGTGAACACCGGGGAGCTGTTTTTT CASSVSGTVNTGELFF
TRBJ2-5 TRBV12-5 . TRBD2 TGTGCTAGTGGTCTCGGGACTAGCGGGTCGGGTGAGACCCAGTACTTC CASGLGTSGSGETQYF
TRBJ2-2 TRBV6-2/TRBV6-3 . . TGTGCCAGCAGTTACGAGGGATTACGAAACACCGGGGAGCTGTTTTTT CASSYEGLRNTGELFF
TRBJ1-5 TRBV27 . . TGTGCCAGCAGTTTAATGCGGGATCAGCCCCAGCATTTT CASSLMRDQPQHF
TRBJ1-3 TRBV28 . TRBD1 TGTGCCAGCAGCACAGGGGGGTTTGGAAACACCATATATTTT CASSTGGFGNTIYF
TRBJ2-5 TRBV2 . . TGTGCCAACTGGGCTGGGGGGACCCAGTACTTC CANWAGGTQYF
TRBJ2-1 TRBV30 . TRBD2 TGTGCCTGGAGTGATCGGGGGGGGTACAATGAGCAGTTCTTC CAWSDRGGYNEQFF
TRBJ2-5 TRBV5-1 . TRBD2 TGCGCCAGCAGCTTCGGGACTAGCGGGGGGCAAGAGACCCAGTACTTC CASSFGTSGGQETQYF
TRBJ1-2 TRBV5-4 . . TGTGCCAGCAGCTTGGGTAGTAACAGGGGCTACACCTTC CASSLGSNRGYTF
TRBJ2-3 TRBV11-2 once TRBD1 TGTGCCAGCAGCCTAACCCCGGGACAGAACACAGATACGCAGTATTTT CASSLTPGQNTDTQYF
TRBJ1-1 TRBV10-1 . TRBD1 TGCGCCAGCAGTGAACGGACAGGGGGGAAAGCTTTCTTT CASSERTGGKAFF
TRBJ2-3 TRBV6-2/TRBV6-3 . . TGTGCCAGCAGCCTCCCAGACAGCGCCACAGATACGCAGTATTTT CASSLPDSATDTQYF
TRBJ1-6 TRBV2 few . TGTGCCAGCACCAGGATTACCTATAATTCACCCCTCCACTTT CASTRITYNSPLHF
TRBJ1-2 TRBV7-9 few . TGTGCCAGCAGCTTAGGCGAACCTTCTAGTGGCTACACCTTC CASSLGEPSSGYTF
TRBJ1-1 TRBV6-5 . TRBD1 TGTGCCAGCAGCTATACAGGGGAGGATCGGAGAGCTTTCTTT CASSYTGEDRRAFF
TRBJ2-1 TRBV5-1 . TRBD1 TGCGCCAGCAGCTTCGGACCGCGGGACAGGGGGGGTTCCTACAATGAGCAGTTCTTC CASSFGPRDRGGSYNEQFF
TRBJ2-5 TRBV29-1 . TRBD2 TGCAGCTCCCTGGCGGGGGAGGAGACCCAGTACTTC CSSLAGEETQYF